These 20 T cell receptor beta chains came from one sample sequenced in a study of cytomegalovirus exposure and HLA in healthy donors. Primers: 60 Vbeta forward and 13 Jbeta reverse. This table comes from immunoSEQ multiplex PCR, and its TCRdb copy is limited to in-frame clones, with some not included. This table has around 200,000 clones, 75% to 85% appearing once. The sequenced sample was PBMCs. Receptor source: a boy aged 10-17 years in good health and CMV-seronegative.

The CDR3 DNA is TGTGCCAGCAGCCGGAGATCGGCTATCCATGAGACCCAGTACTTC. Protein sequence: CASSRRSAIHETQYF. The gene calls are TRBV5-4 and TRBJ2-5; no firm D call. This CDR3 comprises 15 residues. The germline gives CDR1 SGHNT, CDR2 YYREEE (reference sequence). V lost 4 bases and J 5 bases, leaving 18 bases between the germline ends.

The chain has TRBV5-1 and TRBJ2-5; possible D gene TRBD1, 5 bases. This CDR3 comprises 14 residues. Between the trimmed V and J ends, which lost 4 bases and 5 bases, there was a span of 15 bases. Germline V gene sequence: CDR1 SGHRS, CDR2 YFSETQ. For the CDR3, the DNA is TGCGCCAGCAGCCCCTTTGGGGCCTTTGAGACCCAGTACTTC. It translates to CASSPFGAFETQYF.

This chain connects TRBV5-6 to TRBJ1-2; TRBD1 matches at 9 bases. V dropped 4 bases and J dropped 4; count of bases not matched to a gene: 2. Germline values: CDR1 SGHDT, CDR2 YYEEEE. The length of the CDR3 is 13 residues. The CDR3 nucleotides read TGTGCCAGCAGCCCACAGGGGGCCTATGGCTACACCTTC. Its protein is CASSPQGAYGYTF.

As DNA, the CDR3 is TGTGCCAGCGGCCGGGGGGAGTCACTAGCCAAAAACATTCAGTACTTC. Translated, it gives CASGRGESLAKNIQYF. The chain combines TRBV9 with TRBJ2-4, with 7 bases fitting TRBD2. With 7 bases clipped from V and 0 bases from J, the junction kept 10 bases outside the gene matches. Germline V gene sequence: CDR1 SGDLS, CDR2 YYNGEE. The CDR3 runs to 16 residues.

The chain joins TRBV19 to TRBJ1-2; D is unclear. The CDR3 totals 15 residues. Germline V gives CDR1 LNHDA, CDR2 SQIVND (reference sequence). The V end was cut by 2 bases, the J end by 4 bases, with 14 bases between. The DNA for the CDR3 is TGTGCCAGTAGTATAAAGGTCGAGGGCGGCTATGGCTACACCTTC. Amino acids: CASSIKVEGGYGYTF. The whole variable domain, filled in from reference TRBV19 and TRBJ1-2, reads DGGITQSPKYLFRKEGQNVTLSCEQNLNHDAMYWYRQDPGQGLRLIYYSQIVNDFQKGDIAEGYSVSREKKESFPLTVTSAQKNPTAFYLCASSIKVEGGYGYTFGSGTRLTVV.

The J gene is TRBJ2-3, the V gene TRBV2, with 7 bases matching TRBD1. The V segment lost 2 bases and the J segment 1 base; nucleotides outside the gene matches: 9. The CDR3 has 17 residues. The germline V gene encodes CDR1 SNHLY and CDR2 FYNNEI. CDR3 protein: CASSEKFRGRGTDTQYF. In nucleotides, the CDR3 is TGTGCCAGCAGTGAAAAGTTTAGGGGGCGAGGCACAGATACGCAGTATTTT. The whole variable domain, remainder taken from reference TRBV2 and TRBJ2-3, is EPEVTQTPSHQVTQMGQEVILRCVPISNHLYFYWYRQILGQKVEFLVSFYNNEISEKSEIFDDQFSVERPDGSNFTLKIRSTKLEDSAMYFCASSEKFRGRGTDTQYFGPGTRLTVL.

The chain joins TRBV19 to TRBJ1-5; TRBD1 matches at 7 bases. Germline V gives CDR1 LNHDA, CDR2 SQIVND (reference sequence). Trimming cost V 5 bases and J 0 bases; bases outside gene matches: 13. CDR3 length: 18 amino acids. The CDR3 sequence: CASSPKPRDRPSNQPQHF. CDR3 nucleotides: TGTGCCAGTAGTCCAAAACCGCGGGACAGACCTAGCAATCAGCCCCAGCATTTT.

This chain uses TRBV15 with TRBJ2-6; TRBD1 aligns across 7 bases. This CDR3 contains 15 residues. J gave up 3 bases and V 3 bases, and 2 bases lay outside the gene matches. Germline values: CDR1 LNHNV, CDR2 YYDKDF (reference sequence). CDR3 DNA sequence: TGTGCCACCAGCAGGACAGGGAGTGGGGCCAACGTCCTGACTTTC. Encoded protein: CATSRTGSGANVLTF.

The chain recombines TRBV27 with TRBJ2-3, with TRBD2 matching over 8 bases. The CDR3 covers 16 residues. V shed 3 bases and J 3 bases; nucleotides not matched to a gene: 8. CDR1 is MNHEY, CDR2 SMNVEV, per germline (reference sequence). CDR3 loop: CASSLGMAGGTDTQYF. The CDR3 nucleotides read TGTGCCAGCAGTTTGGGGATGGCGGGAGGTACAGATACGCAGTATTTT.

The rearrangement joins TRBV19 to TRBJ1-4; possible D gene TRBD1, 6 bases. This CDR3 comprises 16 residues. CDR1 LNHDA and CDR2 SQIVND come from the germline V gene (reference sequence). V dropped 7 bases and J dropped 2 bases, with 17 bases sitting between them. This chain's CDR3 is CASKPRAGETNEKLFF. The CDR3 DNA is TGTGCCAGTAAGCCACGCGCAGGGGAGACTAATGAAAAACTGTTTTTT.

The V call is TRBV19, the J call TRBJ1-1, with TRBD1 matching 9 bases. In germline, CDR1 is LNHDA, CDR2 SQIVND (reference sequence). After removal of 6 bases from V and 6 bases from J, the junction contained 2 bases not matched to a gene. The CDR3 runs to 12 residues. The CDR3 protein is CASRTGGAEAFF. The DNA for the CDR3 is TGTGCCAGTAGGACAGGGGGAGCTGAAGCTTTCTTT.

The chain has TRBV7-9 and TRBJ1-1; no definite D call. V gave up 1 base and J gave up 4 bases, with 4 bases separating them. This CDR3 has 12 amino acids. In germline, CDR1 is SEHNR, CDR2 FQNEAQ (reference sequence). The CDR3 is CASSLGSTEAFF. The CDR3 DNA follows: TGTGCCAGCAGCTTAGGCAGCACTGAAGCTTTCTTT.

This clone was detected a few times. This rearrangement joins TRBV2 to TRBJ1-5; no firm D call. V lost 2 bases and J 1 base, leaving 18 bases between the germline ends. The germline gives CDR1 SNHLY, CDR2 FYNNEI. The length of the CDR3 is 18 residues. CDR3 in amino acids: CASSEMVGLQRSNQPQHF. The CDR3 DNA reads as TGTGCCAGCAGTGAAATGGTTGGCCTTCAGAGGAGCAATCAGCCCCAGCATTTT.

The V call is TRBV27, the J call TRBJ1-2; 7 bases are shared with TRBD1. This CDR3 has 14 amino acids. Germline V CDR1 and CDR2: MNHEY, SMNVEV (reference sequence). The J segment lost 6 bases and the V segment lost 5 bases, leaving 9 bases of the junction unmatched. The DNA for the CDR3 is TGTGCCAGCAGTGCGCCGGGACAGTACAATGGCTACACCTTC. Amino acid sequence: CASSAPGQYNGYTF.

This chain links TRBV6-5 with TRBJ2-7, with TRBD1 identical over 8 bases. The CDR3 consists of 15 residues. The germline gives CDR1 MNHEY, CDR2 SVGAGI. Unmatched junction bases numbered 14, after V lost 8 bases and J lost 5 bases. The CDR3 protein is CASGLPRGQGNEQYF. CDR3 in DNA: TGTGCCAGCGGACTTCCCCGTGGACAGGGCAACGAGCAGTACTTC.

This chain joins TRBV19 and TRBJ2-5; 10 positions agree with TRBD2. The CDR3 length is 16 residues. The V and J ends lost 6 bases and 1 base, in that order; junction bases with no gene match: 8. Per the germline V gene, CDR1 is LNHDA and CDR2 is SQIVND (reference sequence). The CDR3 region is CASSRYLAGVQETQYF. In DNA, the CDR3 is TGTGCCAGTAGCCGATATCTAGCGGGAGTCCAAGAGACCCAGTACTTC. Supplemented by reference TRBV19 and TRBJ2-5, the full variable domain reads DGGITQSPKYLFRKEGQNVTLSCEQNLNHDAMYWYRQDPGQGLRLIYYSQIVNDFQKGDIAEGYSVSREKKESFPLTVTSAQKNPTAFYLCASSRYLAGVQETQYFGPGTRLLVL.

The gene calls are TRBV4-2 and TRBJ1-2; 12 bases fit TRBD1. Looked up from germline, CDR1 is LGHNA and CDR2 is YNFKEQ. V lost 4 bases, J lost 7 bases, and 4 bases stayed unmatched. The CDR3 covers 14 residues. CDR3 protein: CASSPGQGAGGYTF. Written as DNA, the CDR3 is TGTGCCAGCAGCCCGGGACAGGGGGCGGGTGGCTACACCTTC.

The chain links TRBV15 to TRBJ1-2; D might be TRBD1 (5 bases). This CDR3 has 15 amino acids. Germline V gene lookup returns CDR1 LNHNV and CDR2 YYDKDF (reference sequence). V shed 5 bases and J shed 4 bases, with 17 bases lying between them. CDR3 sequence reads: CATSQGRRTRYGYTF. In nucleotides, the CDR3 is TGTGCCACCAGCCAGGGCCGCAGGACACGCTATGGCTACACCTTC.

The chain is built from TRBV5-4 and TRBJ2-5, with 7 bases that match TRBD2. J lost 1 base, V lost 0 bases, and 3 bases had no gene match. The CDR3 contains 15 residues. Per germline, CDR1 SGHNT and CDR2 YYREEE (reference sequence). In DNA form, the CDR3 reads TGTGCCAGCAGCTTGGACAGCGGGATCCAAGAGACCCAGTACTTC. The encoded protein is CASSLDSGIQETQYF.

The chain joins TRBV6-4 to TRBJ1-2, with D tentatively TRBD1 (6 bases). The CDR3 loop spans 15 amino acids. CDR1 is MRHNA and CDR2 is SNTAGT in the germline V gene. V dropped 2 bases and J dropped 3 bases, with 13 bases sitting between them. The CDR3 reads CASSDEGGSYYGYTF. In DNA form, the CDR3 reads TGTGCCAGCAGTGACGAGGGGGGGTCATACTATGGCTACACCTTC.